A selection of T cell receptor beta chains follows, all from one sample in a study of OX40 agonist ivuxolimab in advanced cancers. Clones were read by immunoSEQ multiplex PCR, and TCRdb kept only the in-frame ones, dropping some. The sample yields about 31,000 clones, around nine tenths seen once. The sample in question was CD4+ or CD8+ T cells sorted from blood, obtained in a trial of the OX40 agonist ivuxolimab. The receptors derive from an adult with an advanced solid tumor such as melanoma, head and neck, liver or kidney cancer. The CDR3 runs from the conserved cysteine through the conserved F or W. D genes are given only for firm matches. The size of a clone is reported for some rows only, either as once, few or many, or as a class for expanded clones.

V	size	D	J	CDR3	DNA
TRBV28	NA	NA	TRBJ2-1	CASSLIGSEQFF	TGTGCCAGCAGTTTAATAGGGAGTGAGCAGTTCTTC
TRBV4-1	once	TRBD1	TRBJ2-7	CASSQVWTGAYEQYF	TGCGCCAGCAGCCAAGTCTGGACAGGGGCCTACGAGCAGTACTTC
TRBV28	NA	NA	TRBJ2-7	CASSLLEPYEQYF	TGTGCCAGCAGCCTGCTGGAGCCCTACGAGCAGTACTTC
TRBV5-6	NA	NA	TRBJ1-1	CASSFGASEAFF	TGTGCCAGCAGCTTCGGGGCGTCTGAAGCTTTCTTT
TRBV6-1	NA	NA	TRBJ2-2	CASSYPAPELFF	TGTGCCAGCAGTTATCCGGCCCCCGAGCTGTTTTTT
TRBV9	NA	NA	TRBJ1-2	CASSGSRDYGYTF	TGTGCCAGCAGCGGTTCCCGGGACTATGGCTACACCTTC
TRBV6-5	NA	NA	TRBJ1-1	CASSRDSNTEAFF	TGTGCCAGCAGTCGCGACAGTAACACTGAAGCTTTCTTT
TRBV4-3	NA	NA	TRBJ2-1	CASSQDYNEQFF	TGCGCCAGCAGCCAAGATTACAATGAGCAGTTCTTC
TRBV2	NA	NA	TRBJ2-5	CASRTTPIGKETQYF	TGTGCCAGCAGGACGACCCCCATAGGGAAGGAGACCCAGTACTTC
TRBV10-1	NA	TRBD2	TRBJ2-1	CASSDGGLAGNEQFF	TGCGCCAGCAGTGACGGTGGGCTAGCGGGCAATGAGCAGTTCTTC